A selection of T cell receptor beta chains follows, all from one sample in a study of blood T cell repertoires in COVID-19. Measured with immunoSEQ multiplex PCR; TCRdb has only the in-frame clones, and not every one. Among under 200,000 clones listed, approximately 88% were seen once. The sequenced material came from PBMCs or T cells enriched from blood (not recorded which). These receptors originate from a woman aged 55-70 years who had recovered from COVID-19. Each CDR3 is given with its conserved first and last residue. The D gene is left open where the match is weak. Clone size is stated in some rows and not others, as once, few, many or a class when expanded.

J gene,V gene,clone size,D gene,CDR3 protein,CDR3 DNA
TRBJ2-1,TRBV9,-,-,CASSAELGREQFF,TGTGCCAGCAGCGCCGAACTAGGACGCGAGCAGTTCTTC
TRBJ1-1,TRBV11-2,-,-,CASSLMSGLNTEAFF,TGTGCCAGCAGCTTAATGTCAGGCCTGAACACTGAAGCTTTCTTT
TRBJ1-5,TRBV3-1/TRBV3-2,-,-,CASSQAGGNQPQHF,TGTGCCAGCAGCCAAGCAGGGGGCAATCAGCCCCAGCATTTT
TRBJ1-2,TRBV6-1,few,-,CASSEGGYYGYTF,TGTGCCAGCAGTGAAGGGGGCTACTATGGCTACACCTTC
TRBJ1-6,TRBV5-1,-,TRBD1,CASSIISGTGVQPLHF,TGCGCCAGCAGTATAATTTCCGGGACAGGAGTTCAGCCCCTCCACTTT
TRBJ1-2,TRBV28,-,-,CASSLGASLYGYTF,TGTGCCAGCAGTTTAGGGGCGAGTCTCTATGGCTACACCTTC
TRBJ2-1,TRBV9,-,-,CASSVEATRFYNEQFF,TGTGCCAGCAGCGTAGAAGCCACCCGATTCTACAATGAGCAGTTCTTC
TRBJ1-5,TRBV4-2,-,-,CASSQEHDQPQHF,TGTGCCAGCAGCCAAGAACACGATCAGCCCCAGCATTTT
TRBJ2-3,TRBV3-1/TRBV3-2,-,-,CASSQSGTQYF,TGTGCCAGCAGCCAATCAGGCACGCAGTATTTT
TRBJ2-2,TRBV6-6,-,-,CASRPPGQGIAGELFF,TGTGCCAGCAGACCCCCGGGTCAGGGAATTGCCGGGGAGCTGTTTTTT
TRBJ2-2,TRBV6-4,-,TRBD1,CASSARQGVNTGELFF,TGTGCCAGCAGCGCTCGACAGGGGGTAAACACCGGGGAGCTGTTTTTT
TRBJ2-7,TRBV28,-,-,CASKEGRSGEQYF,TGTGCCAGCAAGGAGGGGCGGTCTGGCGAGCAGTACTTC
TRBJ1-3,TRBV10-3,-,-,CAIRTSSGNTIYF,TGTGCCATCAGGACAAGCTCTGGAAACACCATATATTTT
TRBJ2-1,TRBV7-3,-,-,CASSLTGAGLKFF,TGTGCCAGCAGCTTAACGGGCGCGGGCTTAAAGTTCTTC
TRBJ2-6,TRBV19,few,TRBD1,CATSPGTGLLGSGANVLTF,TGTGCCACCTCCCCCGGGACAGGTCTACTAGGCTCTGGGGCCAACGTCCTGACTTTC
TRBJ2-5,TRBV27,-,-,CASGEIQETQYF,TGTGCCAGCGGAGAAATTCAAGAGACCCAGTACTTC
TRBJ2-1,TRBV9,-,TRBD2,CASSVATLAGHNEQFF,TGTGCCAGCAGCGTAGCTACACTAGCGGGGCACAATGAGCAGTTCTTC
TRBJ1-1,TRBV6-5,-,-,CASSSSSRGNTEAFF,TGTGCCAGCAGTTCGAGCTCACGAGGGAACACTGAAGCTTTCTTT
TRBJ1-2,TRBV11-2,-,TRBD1,CASSTPKGGHSYGYTF,TGTGCCAGCAGCACCCCTAAAGGGGGCCATAGCTATGGCTACACCTTC
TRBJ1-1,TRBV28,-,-,CASRRGGKAFF,TGTGCCAGCAGACGGGGGGGGAAAGCTTTCTTT
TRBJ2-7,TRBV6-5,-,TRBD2,CASSPPGTRHEQYF,TGTGCCAGCAGTCCGCCCGGGACTAGGCACGAGCAGTACTTC
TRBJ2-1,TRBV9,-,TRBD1,CASSSGQASYNEQFF,TGTGCCAGCAGCTCCGGACAGGCCTCTTACAATGAGCAGTTCTTC
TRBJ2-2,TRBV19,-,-,CASPFAGELFF,TGTGCCAGCCCGTTCGCCGGGGAGCTGTTTTTT
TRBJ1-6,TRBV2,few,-,CASSGSGSQSPLHF,TGTGCCAGCAGTGGATCGGGGAGTCAGTCACCCCTCCACTTT
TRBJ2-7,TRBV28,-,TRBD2,CASSRLAGAAYEQYF,TGTGCCAGCAGCAGACTAGCGGGAGCCGCTTACGAGCAGTACTTC
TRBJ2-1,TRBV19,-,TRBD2,CASSITSGRVSGEQFF,TGTGCCAGTAGTATTACATCCGGGAGGGTAAGCGGTGAGCAGTTCTTC
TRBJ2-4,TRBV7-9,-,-,CASSYQGQHLAKNIQYF,TGTGCCAGCAGCTATCAAGGACAGCATCTAGCCAAAAACATTCAGTACTTC
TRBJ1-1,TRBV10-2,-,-,CASSGRGGETEAFF,TGCGCCAGCAGTGGACGGGGAGGAGAGACTGAAGCTTTCTTT
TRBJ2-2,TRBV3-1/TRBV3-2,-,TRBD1,CASSHSRDRVPPGELFF,TGTGCCAGCAGCCATAGCCGGGACAGGGTCCCACCCGGGGAGCTGTTTTTT
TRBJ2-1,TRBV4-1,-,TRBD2,CASSQELAEYNEQFF,TGCGCCAGCAGCCAAGAACTAGCGGAGTACAATGAGCAGTTCTTC